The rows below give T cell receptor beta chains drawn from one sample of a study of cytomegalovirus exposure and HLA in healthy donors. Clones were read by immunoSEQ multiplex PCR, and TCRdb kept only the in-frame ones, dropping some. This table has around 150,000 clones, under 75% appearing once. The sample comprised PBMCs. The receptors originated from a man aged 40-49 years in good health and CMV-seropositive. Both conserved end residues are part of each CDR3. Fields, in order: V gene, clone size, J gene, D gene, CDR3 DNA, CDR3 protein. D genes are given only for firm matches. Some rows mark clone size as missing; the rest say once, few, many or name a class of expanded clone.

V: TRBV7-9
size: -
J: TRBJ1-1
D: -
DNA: TGTGCCAGCAGCGGGGGCCCTACTGAAGCTTTCTTT
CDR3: CASSGGPTEAFF

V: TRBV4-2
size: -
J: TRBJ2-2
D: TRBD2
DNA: TGTGCCAGCAGCCAATTCCCGGAAGCGGGGACCGGGGAGCTGTTTTTT
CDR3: CASSQFPEAGTGELFF

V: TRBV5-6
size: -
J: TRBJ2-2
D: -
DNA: TGTGCCAGCAGCTTGGGGGTGGGGGACACGAACACCGGGGAGCTGTTTTTT
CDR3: CASSLGVGDTNTGELFF

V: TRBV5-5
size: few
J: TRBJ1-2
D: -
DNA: TGTGCCAGCACCTTTGGGAGGGGGACTTCTAACTATGGCTACACCTTC
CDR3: CASTFGRGTSNYGYTF

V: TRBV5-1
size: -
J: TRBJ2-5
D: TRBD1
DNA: TGCGCCAGCAGCGTCGGGACAGGGGGCTGGGAGACCCAGTACTTC
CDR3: CASSVGTGGWETQYF

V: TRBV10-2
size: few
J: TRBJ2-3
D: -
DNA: TGCGCCAGCAGTGAGGTAGAAAATAAGATCACGCAGTATTTT
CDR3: CASSEVENKITQYF

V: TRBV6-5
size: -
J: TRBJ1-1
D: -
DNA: TGTGCCAGCAGCTCCCGGGCGACTAGCGGCACTGAAGCTTTCTTT
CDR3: CASSSRATSGTEAFF

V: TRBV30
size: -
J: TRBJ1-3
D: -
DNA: TGTGCCTGGAGTGCAATCAGGTTCACCATATATTTT
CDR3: CAWSAIRFTIYF

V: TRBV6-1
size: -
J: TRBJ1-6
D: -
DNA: TGTGCCAGCAGTGAAGCGCGGCCACCCCTCCACTTT
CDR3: CASSEARPPLHF

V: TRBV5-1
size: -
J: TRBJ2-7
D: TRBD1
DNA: TGCGCCAGCAGCCTCGACAGGGGGAGCGAGCAGTACTTC
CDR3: CASSLDRGSEQYF

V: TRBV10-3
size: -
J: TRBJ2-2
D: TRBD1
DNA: TGTGCCATCACCCCGGGACAGGGAAGTAGCGGGGAGCTGTTTTTT
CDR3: CAITPGQGSSGELFF

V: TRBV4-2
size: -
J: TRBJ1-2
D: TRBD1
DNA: TGTGCCAGCAGCCAAGACTTACGACAGGGGAACTATGGCTACACCTTC
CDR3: CASSQDLRQGNYGYTF

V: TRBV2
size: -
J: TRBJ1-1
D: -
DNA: TGTGCCAGCACTGGAGGGTGGACTGAAGCTTTCTTT
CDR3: CASTGGWTEAFF

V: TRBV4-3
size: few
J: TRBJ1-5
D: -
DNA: TGCGCCAGCAGCCAAGACAGGACTCAATGGCCCCAGCATTTT
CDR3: CASSQDRTQWPQHF

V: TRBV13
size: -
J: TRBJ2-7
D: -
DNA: TGTGCCAGCAGCTACGCGGCCAGCTCCTACGAGCAGTACTTC
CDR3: CASSYAASSYEQYF

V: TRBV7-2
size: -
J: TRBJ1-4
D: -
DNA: TGTGCCAGCAGCTTAGTCGGGTCGGGCGGGGAAAAACTGTTTTTT
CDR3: CASSLVGSGGEKLFF

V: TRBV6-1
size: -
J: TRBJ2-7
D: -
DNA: TGTGCCAGCAGAGGGAGGCAGGGTGATATCGACGAGCAGTACTTC
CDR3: CASRGRQGDIDEQYF

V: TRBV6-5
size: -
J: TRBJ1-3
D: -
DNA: TGTGCCAGCAAGTTCAGGGGCGCAGCTGGAAACACCATATATTTT
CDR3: CASKFRGAAGNTIYF

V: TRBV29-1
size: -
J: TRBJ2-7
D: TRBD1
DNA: TGCAGCGTTGAAGGCGACAGGGCGGTCTCCTACGAGCAGTACTTC
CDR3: CSVEGDRAVSYEQYF

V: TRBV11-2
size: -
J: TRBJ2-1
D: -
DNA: TGTGCCAGCAGCTTACGGGGGACCGCGGCCCCAGAGCGCAATGAGCAGTTCTTC
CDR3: CASSLRGTAAPERNEQFF

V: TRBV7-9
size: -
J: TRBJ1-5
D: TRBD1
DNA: TGTGCCAGCAGCTCGATCGGACAGGGGCGTGAGCCCCAGCATTTT
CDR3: CASSSIGQGREPQHF

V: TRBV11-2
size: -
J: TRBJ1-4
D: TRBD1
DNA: TGTGCCAGCAGCTTTCAAGGGGGCTACGCAACTAATGAAAAACTGTTTTTT
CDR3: CASSFQGGYATNEKLFF

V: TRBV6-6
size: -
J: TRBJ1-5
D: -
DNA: TGTGCCAGCAGGGTACAGGGACATCAGCCCCAGCATTTT
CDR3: CASRVQGHQPQHF

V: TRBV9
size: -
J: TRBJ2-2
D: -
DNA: TGTGCCAGCAGCGTAGGAAACACGTACACCGGGGAGCTGTTTTTT
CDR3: CASSVGNTYTGELFF

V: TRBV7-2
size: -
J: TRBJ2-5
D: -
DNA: TGTGCCAGCAGCTTAGCGAGAGAGACCCAGTACTTC
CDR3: CASSLARETQYF

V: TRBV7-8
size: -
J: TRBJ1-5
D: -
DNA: TGTGCCAGCAGCTTATTAGGGGGAGATCAGCCCCAGCATTTT
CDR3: CASSLLGGDQPQHF

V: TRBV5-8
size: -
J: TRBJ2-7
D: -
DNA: TGTGCCAGCATCGATTTGGGAGACTACGAGCAGTACTTC
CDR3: CASIDLGDYEQYF

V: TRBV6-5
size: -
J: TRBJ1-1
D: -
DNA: TGTGCCATTTCACCGTTGGCAGGGGACACTGAAGCTTTCTTT
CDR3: CAISPLAGDTEAFF

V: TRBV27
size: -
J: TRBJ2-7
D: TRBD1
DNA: TGTGCCAGCAGTCGAGACAGGGCGACCGAGCAGTACTTC
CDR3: CASSRDRATEQYF

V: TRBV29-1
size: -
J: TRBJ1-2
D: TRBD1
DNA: TGCAGCGCCGCGCCGGGACAGCTGACAACGGGCTACACCTTC
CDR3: CSAAPGQLTTGYTF

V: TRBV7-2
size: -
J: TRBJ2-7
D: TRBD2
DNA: TGTGCCAGCAGCTTTCGACTAGCGGGGGCCCCCTACGAGCAGTACTTC
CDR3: CASSFRLAGAPYEQYF

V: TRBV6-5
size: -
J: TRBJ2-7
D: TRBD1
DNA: TGTGCCAGCGGTAGGGCCGGGACAGGGAACCACGAGCAGTACTTC
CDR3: CASGRAGTGNHEQYF

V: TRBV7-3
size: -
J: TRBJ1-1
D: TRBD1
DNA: TGTGCCAGCAGCTTAGGGGACAGTGAAGCTTTCTTT
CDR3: CASSLGDSEAFF

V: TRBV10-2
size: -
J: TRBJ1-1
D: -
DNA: TGCGCCAGCAGGGCCGGACAGAGAGACACTGAAGCTTTCTTT
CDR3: CASRAGQRDTEAFF

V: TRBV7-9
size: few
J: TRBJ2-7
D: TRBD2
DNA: TGTGCCAGCAGCCCAGCGGGGGGGTTCTTGGGGGAGCAGTACTTC
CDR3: CASSPAGGFLGEQYF

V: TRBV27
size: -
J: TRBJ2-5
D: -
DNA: TGTGCCAGCAGTTTCGGAAATAGGTTAGAGGCCCAGTACTTC
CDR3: CASSFGNRLEAQYF

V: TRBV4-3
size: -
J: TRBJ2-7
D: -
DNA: TGCGCCAGCAGCCGGGGGGAAATGGGGGAGCAGTACTTC
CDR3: CASSRGEMGEQYF

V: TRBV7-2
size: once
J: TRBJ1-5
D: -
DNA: TGTGCCAGCAGCCGCCTGGTTCATAGTCCCCAGGCGCCCCAGCATTTT
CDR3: CASSRLVHSPQAPQHF

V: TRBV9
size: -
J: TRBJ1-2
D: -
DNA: TGTGCCAGCAGCGAGCTAGGACAGATCCCGGCTAACTATGGCTACACCTTC
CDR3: CASSELGQIPANYGYTF

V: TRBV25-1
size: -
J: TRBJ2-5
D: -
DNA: TGTGCCAGCAGTGAATTCACAGGGAAGACCCAGTACTTC
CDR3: CASSEFTGKTQYF

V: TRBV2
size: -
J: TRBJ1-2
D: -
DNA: TGTGCCAATTGGGGCAGGCCTCCTGATGGCTACACCTTC
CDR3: CANWGRPPDGYTF

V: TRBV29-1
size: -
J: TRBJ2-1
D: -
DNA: TGCAGCGTACCTTGGAGGATGATGGGTGGTGAGCAGTTCTTC
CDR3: CSVPWRMMGGEQFF

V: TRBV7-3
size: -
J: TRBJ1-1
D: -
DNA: TGTGCCAGCAGCCCAACGCGGGGGTACGAAGCTTTCTTT
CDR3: CASSPTRGYEAFF

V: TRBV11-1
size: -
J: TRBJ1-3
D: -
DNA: TGTGCCAGCAGCGCCGACATTGACGGAAACACCATATATTTT
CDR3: CASSADIDGNTIYF

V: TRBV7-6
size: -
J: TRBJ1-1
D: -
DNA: TGTGCCAGCAGCCCGACAGAGTATGAAGCTTTCTTT
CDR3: CASSPTEYEAFF

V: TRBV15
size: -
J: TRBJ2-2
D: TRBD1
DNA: TGTGCCACCAGCAGGGGGGGACAGGGGTGGACCACCGGGGAGCTGTTTTTT
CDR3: CATSRGGQGWTTGELFF

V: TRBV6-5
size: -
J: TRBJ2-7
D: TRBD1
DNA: TGTGCCAGCAGTTACTCGAGAGGGGGCACCTCCTACGAGCAGTACTTC
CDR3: CASSYSRGGTSYEQYF

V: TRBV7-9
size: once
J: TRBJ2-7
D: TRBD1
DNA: TGTGCCAGCAGCTTAGGACAGGGGGTAGGCGAGCAGTACTTC
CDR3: CASSLGQGVGEQYF

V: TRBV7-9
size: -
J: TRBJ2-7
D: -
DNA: TGTGCCAGCAGCCGAGCAGTAGGGGCCAGCAGGAGATCCTACGAGCAGTACTTC
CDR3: CASSRAVGASRRSYEQYF

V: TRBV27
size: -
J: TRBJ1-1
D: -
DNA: TGTGCCAGCAGTTTGAGGCGGTTGAACACTGAAGCTTTCTTT
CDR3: CASSLRRLNTEAFF

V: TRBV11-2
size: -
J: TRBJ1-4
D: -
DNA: TGTGCCAGCAGCTTAGGGAAAGGGGTTTCAAAACTGTTTTTT
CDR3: CASSLGKGVSKLFF

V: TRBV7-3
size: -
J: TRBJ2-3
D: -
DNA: TGTGCCAGCAGCCCCAACCCGACTAGCTGGACAGCAGATACGCAGTATTTT
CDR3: CASSPNPTSWTADTQYF

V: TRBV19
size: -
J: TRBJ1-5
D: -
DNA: TGTGCCACTAAAGAAAGCACTCAGCCCCAGCATTTT
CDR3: CATKESTQPQHF

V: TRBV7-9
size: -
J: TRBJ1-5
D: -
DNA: TGTTCCAGCAGCTTAGGCGGCCATGATAGCAATCAGCCCCAGCATTTT
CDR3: CSSSLGGHDSNQPQHF

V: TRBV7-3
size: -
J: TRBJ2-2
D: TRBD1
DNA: TGTGCCAGCAGGCGGGACAGGGGGTTCACCGGGGAGCTGTTTTTT
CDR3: CASRRDRGFTGELFF

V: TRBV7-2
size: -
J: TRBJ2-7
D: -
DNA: TGTGCCAGCAGCTTGGGGGACAACCGCTACGAGCAGTACTTC
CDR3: CASSLGDNRYEQYF

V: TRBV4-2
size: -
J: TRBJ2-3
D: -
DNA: TGTGCCAGCAGTCCTACGGGAGAAGGCACAGATACGCAGTATTTT
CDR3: CASSPTGEGTDTQYF

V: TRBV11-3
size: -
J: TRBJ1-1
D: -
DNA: TGTGCCAGCAGCTTAGGTATGAACACTGAAGCTTTCTTT
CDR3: CASSLGMNTEAFF

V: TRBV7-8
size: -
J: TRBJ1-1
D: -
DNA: TGTGCCAGCAGCTTAGCATGGGGGGACACTGAAGCTTTCTTT
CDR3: CASSLAWGDTEAFF